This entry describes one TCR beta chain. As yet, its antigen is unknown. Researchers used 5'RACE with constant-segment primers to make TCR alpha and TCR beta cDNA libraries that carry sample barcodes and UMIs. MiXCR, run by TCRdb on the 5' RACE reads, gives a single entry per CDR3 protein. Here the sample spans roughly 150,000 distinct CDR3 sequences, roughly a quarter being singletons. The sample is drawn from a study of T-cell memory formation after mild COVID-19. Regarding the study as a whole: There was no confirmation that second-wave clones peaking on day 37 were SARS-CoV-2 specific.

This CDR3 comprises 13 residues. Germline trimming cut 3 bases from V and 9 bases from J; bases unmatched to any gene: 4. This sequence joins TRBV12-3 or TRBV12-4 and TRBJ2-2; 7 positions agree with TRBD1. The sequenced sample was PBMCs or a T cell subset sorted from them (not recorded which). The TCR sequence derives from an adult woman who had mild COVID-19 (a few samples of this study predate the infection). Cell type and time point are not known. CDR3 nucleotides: TGTGCCAGCAGTTTTGTCAGGGGGTGGGAGCTGTTTTTT. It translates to CASSFVRGWELFF.